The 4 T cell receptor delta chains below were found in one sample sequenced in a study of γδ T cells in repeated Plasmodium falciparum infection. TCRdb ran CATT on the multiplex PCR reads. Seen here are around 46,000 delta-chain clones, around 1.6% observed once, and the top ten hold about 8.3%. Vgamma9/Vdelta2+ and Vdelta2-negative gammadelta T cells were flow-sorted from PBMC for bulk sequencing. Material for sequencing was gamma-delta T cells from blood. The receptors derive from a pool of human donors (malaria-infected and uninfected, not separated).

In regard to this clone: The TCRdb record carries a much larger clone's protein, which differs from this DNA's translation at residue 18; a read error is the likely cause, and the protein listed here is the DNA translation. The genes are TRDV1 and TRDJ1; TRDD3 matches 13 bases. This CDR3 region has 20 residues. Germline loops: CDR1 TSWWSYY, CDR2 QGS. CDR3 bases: TGTGCTCTTGGGGAAATAGGTAAACCCATACTGGGGGATACGGGCGATAAACCCATCTTT. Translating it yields CALGEIGKPILGDTGDKPIF.

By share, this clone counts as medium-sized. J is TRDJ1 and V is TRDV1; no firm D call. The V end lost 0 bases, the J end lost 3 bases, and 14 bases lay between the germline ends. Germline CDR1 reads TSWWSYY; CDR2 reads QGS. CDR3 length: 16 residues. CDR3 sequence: CALGELCYKLPDKLIF. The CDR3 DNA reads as TGTGCTCTTGGGGAACTCTGCTATAAGCTGCCCGATAAACTCATCTTT.

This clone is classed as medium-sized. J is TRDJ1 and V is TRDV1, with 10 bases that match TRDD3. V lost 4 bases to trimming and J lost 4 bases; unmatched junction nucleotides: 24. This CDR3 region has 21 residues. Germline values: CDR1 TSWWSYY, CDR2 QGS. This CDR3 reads CALGVSFFFLQGGYANDKLIF. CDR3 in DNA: TGTGCTCTTGGGGTCTCCTTCTTCTTCCTACAAGGGGGATACGCGAACGATAAACTCATCTTT.

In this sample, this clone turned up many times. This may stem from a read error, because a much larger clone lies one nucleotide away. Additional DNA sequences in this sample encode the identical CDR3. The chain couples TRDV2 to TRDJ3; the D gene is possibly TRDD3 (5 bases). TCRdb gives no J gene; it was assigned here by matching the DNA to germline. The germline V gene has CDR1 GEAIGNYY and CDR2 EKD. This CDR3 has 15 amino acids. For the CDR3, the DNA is TGTGCCTGTGACTCCAAGGCCTGGGACACCAGACAGATGTTTTTC. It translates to CACDSKAWDTRQMFF.